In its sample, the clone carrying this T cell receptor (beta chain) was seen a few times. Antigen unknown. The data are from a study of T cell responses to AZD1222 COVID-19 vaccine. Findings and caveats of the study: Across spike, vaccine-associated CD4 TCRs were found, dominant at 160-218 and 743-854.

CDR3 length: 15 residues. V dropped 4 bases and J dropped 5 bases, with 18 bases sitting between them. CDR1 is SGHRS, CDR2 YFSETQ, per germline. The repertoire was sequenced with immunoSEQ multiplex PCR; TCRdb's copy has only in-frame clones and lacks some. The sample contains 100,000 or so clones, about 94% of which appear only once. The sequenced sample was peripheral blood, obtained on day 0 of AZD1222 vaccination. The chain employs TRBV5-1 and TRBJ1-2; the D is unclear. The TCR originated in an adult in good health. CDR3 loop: CASSLDVPNPYGYTF. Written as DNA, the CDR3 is TGCGCCAGCAGCCTTGATGTGCCCAACCCTTATGGCTACACCTTC.